A single TCR beta chain is shown here with its context. This CDR3 contains 15 residues. V lost 0 bases and J lost 7; bases outside the gene matches: 6. In the study's own analysis: Estimation of nucleated cell counts was performed using reference gene primer amplification. Repertoires were generated with immunoSEQ multiplex PCR, while TCRdb's copy carries only in-frame clones and drops some. That table gives V, J and clone size, and the DNA gave D and trimming. Among about 220,000 clones listed, about 78% were seen once. This record comes from a study of blood T cell repertoires in COVID-19. Overall study context: Collection of acute and convalescent COVID-19 samples took place in the United States, Italy and Spain. Nucleic acid was either cDNA or gDNA, and it came from T cells, B-cell-depleted T cells, or PBMCs.

The sequenced material came from peripheral blood. This chain uses TRBV5-3 with TRBJ2-3, with 9 nucleotides matching TRBD2. TRBV5-3 is an open reading frame, and its role is uncertain. This receptor was identified in a woman in her 70s with acute or convalescent COVID-19. The CDR3 region is CARSLGTSVSNTQYF. The CDR3 DNA sequence: TGTGCCAGAAGCTTGGGGACTAGCGTGTCAAATACGCAGTATTTT.